This T cell receptor beta chain was identified during a study of control samples from healthy donors and cancer patients. The germline CDR1 and CDR2 sequences are SEHNR and FQNEAQ (reference sequence). There are 13 residues in the CDR3. V lost 5 bases, J lost 2 bases, and 9 bases lay in between. Sequenced by immunoSEQ multiplex PCR; TCRdb stores in-frame clones only, minus some. The sample has roughly 100,000 clones, about 88% seen once. V usage is TRBV7-9 and J usage is TRBJ1-2; the D gene is possibly TRBD1 (5 bases). This TCR was sampled from a woman between 50 and 59 years old in good health. The sequenced material came from blood. The CDR3 region has the DNA TGTGCCAGCAGCCCCTCAGGGAACTATGGCTACACCTTC. It codes for CASSPSGNYGYTF.